A selection of T cell receptor beta chains follows, all from one sample in a study of T cell clonotyping in hematopoietic cell transplantation. The repertoire was sequenced with immunoSEQ multiplex PCR; TCRdb's copy has only in-frame clones and lacks some. This sample has around 28,000 clones, with about four fifths found just once. The material was peripheral blood mononuclear cells, obtained before stem cell transplant. The receptor source for this set is a middle-aged man with acute myeloid leukemia. Some clones in this sample may be carry-over from other donors' samples. The CDR3 runs from the conserved cysteine through the conserved F or W. Each record gives: clone size, V gene, CDR3 length, CDR3 protein. Where a row states a size, it is once, few, many or the class of an expanded clone; other rows omit it.

clone_size: NA; v_call: TRBV4-1; cdr3_length: 13; cdr3_aa: CASSRYRGETQYF
clone_size: NA; v_call: TRBV7-9; cdr3_length: 14; cdr3_aa: CASSPERVSQPQHF
clone_size: NA; v_call: TRBV7-2; cdr3_length: 14; cdr3_aa: CASSLRPAGNEQFF
clone_size: NA; v_call: TRBV7-6; cdr3_length: 14; cdr3_aa: CASSLGGKQAEAFF
clone_size: NA; v_call: TRBV27; cdr3_length: 20; cdr3_aa: CASSSLGGAGALSSTDTQYF
clone_size: NA; v_call: TRBV6-5; cdr3_length: 14; cdr3_aa: CASTRGGGYTEAFF
clone_size: NA; v_call: TRBV28; cdr3_length: 11; cdr3_aa: CASSRVDEQFF
clone_size: few; v_call: TRBV7-2; cdr3_length: 12; cdr3_aa: CASSLVADTQYF
clone_size: NA; v_call: TRBV7-2; cdr3_length: 13; cdr3_aa: CASSFQVAYGYTF
clone_size: NA; v_call: TRBV7-8; cdr3_length: 15; cdr3_aa: CASSLEAREGDTQYF
clone_size: NA; v_call: TRBV10-3; cdr3_length: 15; cdr3_aa: CAISADREVTGELFF
clone_size: NA; v_call: TRBV29-1; cdr3_length: 13; cdr3_aa: CSVDRGTADTQYF
clone_size: NA; v_call: TRBV6-1; cdr3_length: 14; cdr3_aa: CASSEGSDRNIQYF
clone_size: few; v_call: TRBV7-9; cdr3_length: 15; cdr3_aa: CASSRGLAGDNEQFF
clone_size: NA; v_call: TRBV29-1; cdr3_length: 15; cdr3_aa: CSESPRSLITDTQYF
clone_size: NA; v_call: TRBV6-6; cdr3_length: 15; cdr3_aa: CASRSLRGDSSEQYF
clone_size: NA; v_call: TRBV11-3; cdr3_length: 12; cdr3_aa: CASSQTGWELFF
clone_size: NA; v_call: TRBV30; cdr3_length: 14; cdr3_aa: CAWSPSTEPYEQYF
clone_size: NA; v_call: TRBV5-5; cdr3_length: 16; cdr3_aa: CASSQGGSAGKNEQFF
clone_size: NA; v_call: TRBV6-6; cdr3_length: 16; cdr3_aa: CASSGRLSNSNQPQHF
clone_size: NA; v_call: TRBV19; cdr3_length: 14; cdr3_aa: CASMMGSGTYEQYF
clone_size: once; v_call: TRBV27; cdr3_length: 13; cdr3_aa: CASSFTGMTEAFF
clone_size: NA; v_call: TRBV7-2; cdr3_length: 15; cdr3_aa: CASSLDGVSNQPQHF
clone_size: NA; v_call: TRBV5-1; cdr3_length: 14; cdr3_aa: CASSLDGTGYEQYF
clone_size: NA; v_call: TRBV2; cdr3_length: 16; cdr3_aa: CASSESEESAQETQYF
clone_size: NA; v_call: TRBV4-3; cdr3_length: 18; cdr3_aa: CASSRSAVRDIRSYEQYF
clone_size: NA; v_call: TRBV5-1; cdr3_length: 14; cdr3_aa: CASSFGQVVNEQYF
clone_size: NA; v_call: TRBV4-3; cdr3_length: 14; cdr3_aa: CASSQDLGQETQYF
clone_size: NA; v_call: TRBV23-1; cdr3_length: 8; cdr3_aa: CASDEQFF
clone_size: NA; v_call: TRBV6-1; cdr3_length: 14; cdr3_aa: CASSERGVNQPQHF
clone_size: NA; v_call: TRBV28; cdr3_length: 17; cdr3_aa: CASSLPLSYGGSYEQYF
clone_size: NA; v_call: TRBV6-1; cdr3_length: 15; cdr3_aa: CASRQQDGGTGELFF
clone_size: once; v_call: TRBV5-6; cdr3_length: 16; cdr3_aa: CASSFGTGGFADTQYF
clone_size: NA; v_call: TRBV11-3; cdr3_length: 15; cdr3_aa: CASSLGGLNTGELFF
clone_size: NA; v_call: TRBV5-1; cdr3_length: 18; cdr3_aa: CASSLVQGRNRINYGYTF
clone_size: NA; v_call: TRBV7-8; cdr3_length: 16; cdr3_aa: CASSSWGGRAFNEQFF
clone_size: NA; v_call: TRBV28; cdr3_length: 14; cdr3_aa: CASSFQGVRYGYTF
clone_size: once; v_call: TRBV27; cdr3_length: 13; cdr3_aa: CASSPHRNYGYTF
clone_size: NA; v_call: TRBV30; cdr3_length: 17; cdr3_aa: CAWSVPSIQAPNYGYTF
clone_size: few; v_call: TRBV6-4; cdr3_length: 13; cdr3_aa: CASSDSLGSPLHF
clone_size: NA; v_call: TRBV7-8; cdr3_length: 17; cdr3_aa: CASSLMAQMALNEKLFF
clone_size: NA; v_call: TRBV27; cdr3_length: 14; cdr3_aa: CASREMGGINEQFF
clone_size: few; v_call: TRBV5-1; cdr3_length: 16; cdr3_aa: CASSLAGSGLSREQYF
clone_size: NA; v_call: TRBV6-5; cdr3_length: 16; cdr3_aa: CASSYSNARYLNEQFF
clone_size: NA; v_call: TRBV21-1; cdr3_length: 17; cdr3_aa: CASSKDLGLTSNYGYTF
clone_size: few; v_call: TRBV15; cdr3_length: 16; cdr3_aa: CATSSGTGEQLDIQYF
clone_size: NA; v_call: TRBV29-1; cdr3_length: 14; cdr3_aa: CSVEDEDINYGYTF
clone_size: NA; v_call: TRBV7-8; cdr3_length: 17; cdr3_aa: CASSLGGGDWSNYGYTF